Below, one TCR beta chain is given with its context. This specimen belongs to a study of Graves' ophthalmopathy and Graves' hyperthyroidism. The CDR3 spans 11 residues. CDR1 is KGHDR, CDR2 SFDVKD, per germline. V was shortened by 4 bases and J by 8 bases, with 6 bases between the two germline ends. Amplification of the TCR beta CDR3 regions used RNA transcripts (as template). In the first round, RT-PCR was carried out with HTBI primers, and a multiplex PCR formed the second round. TCRdb redid the calling of the multiplex PCR reads with MiXCR, one entry per CDR3 protein. The repertoire holds more than 550,000 distinct CDR3 sequences, with more than 40% as singletons.

V usage is TRBV24-1 and J usage is TRBJ2-3; unclear D gene. This TCR was sampled from an adult man with Graves' ophthalmopathy. The specimen sequenced was peripheral blood. The CDR3 DNA is TGTGCCACCAGTGAGTTGGCTACGCAGTATTTT. This gives the protein CATSELATQYF.